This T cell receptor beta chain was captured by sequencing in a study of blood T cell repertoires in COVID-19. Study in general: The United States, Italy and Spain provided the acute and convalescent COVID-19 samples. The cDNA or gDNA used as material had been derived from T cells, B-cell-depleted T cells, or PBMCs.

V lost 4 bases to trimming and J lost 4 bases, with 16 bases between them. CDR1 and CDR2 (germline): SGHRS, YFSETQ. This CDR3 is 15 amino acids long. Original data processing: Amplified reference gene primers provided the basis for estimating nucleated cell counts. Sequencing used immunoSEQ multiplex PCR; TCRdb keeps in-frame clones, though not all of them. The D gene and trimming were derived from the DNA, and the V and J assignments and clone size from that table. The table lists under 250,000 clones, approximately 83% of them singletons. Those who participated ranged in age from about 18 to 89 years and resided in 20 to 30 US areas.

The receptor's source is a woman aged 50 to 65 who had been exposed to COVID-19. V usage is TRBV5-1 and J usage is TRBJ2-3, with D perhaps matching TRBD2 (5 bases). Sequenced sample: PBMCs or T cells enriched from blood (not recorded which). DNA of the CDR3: TGCGCCAGCAGCGTGGATGGGAGTTTTTCAGATACGCAGTATTTT. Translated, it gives CASSVDGSFSDTQYF.